These 6 T cell receptor beta chains originate from one sample sequenced in a study of long-term antiretroviral therapy in people with HIV. The authors ran the immunoSEQ assay, v3.0, at survey level. Repertoires were generated with immunoSEQ multiplex PCR, while TCRdb's copy carries only in-frame clones and drops some. The data show 45,000 or so clones, with 85% to 95% seen just once and under 2.5% held by the top ten. The sample consisted of unsorted PBMCs, taken about 9 years after starting antiretroviral therapy. The receptors were sampled from a man under 40 with HIV.

This sequence joins TRBV21-1 and TRBJ2-7; the table's D gene call, TRBD2, was not cross checked with the DNA. TRBV21-1 is an annotated pseudogene. This CDR3 spans 16 amino acids. CDR3 in DNA: TGTGCCAGCAGCAAAAAGAGTACTAGCGGGGGGAACGAGCAGTACGTC. Protein product: CASSKKSTSGGNEQYV.

The V call is TRBV2, the J call TRBJ1-5; D is perhaps TRBD1 (5 bases). With 3 bases removed from V and 6 bases from J, the gap between germline ends came to 15 bases. From germline, CDR1 is SNHLY and CDR2 FYNNEI. CDR3 length: 15 residues. DNA of the CDR3: TGTGCCAGCAGTGAGCCACAGGAGGTGGGTCAGCCCCAGCATTTT. Translating gives CASSEPQEVGQPQHF.

This clone was detected once. This rearrangement joins TRBV5-1 to TRBJ1-1, with TRBD1 matching over 9 bases. The CDR3 is 17 residues long. The V and J ends lost 4 bases and 0 bases, in that order; junction bases with no gene match: 10. Germline V gene lookup returns CDR1 SGHRS and CDR2 YFSETQ. The CDR3 DNA reads TGCGCCAGCAGCCTGAACGTTGGACAGGGGATGAACACTGAAGCTTTCTTT. Its protein is CASSLNVGQGMNTEAFF.

This chain connects TRBV5-3 to TRBJ1-6; TRBD1 aligns across 7 bases. TRBV5-3 is filed as an ORF, its function uncertain. V lost 4 bases to trimming and J lost 6 bases; unmatched junction nucleotides: 1. This CDR3 has 13 residues. CDR3 region: CARSDRVNSPLHF. The CDR3 nucleotides read TGTGCCAGAAGCGACAGGGTTAATTCACCCCTCCACTTT.

V gene TRBV27 combines with J gene TRBJ1-4; D may be TRBD1 (6 bases). The CDR3 is 17 amino acids. Trimming stripped 5 bases from V and 0 bases from J, with 16 bases between. Germline V lookup: CDR1 MNHEY, CDR2 SMNVEV (reference sequence). The CDR3 nucleotides are TGTGCCAGCAGTCCCTCGACAGGAGAGTCAACTAATGAAAAACTGTTTTTT. Amino acids: CASSPSTGESTNEKLFF.

This chain uses TRBV11-3 with TRBJ1-1, with D perhaps TRBD1 (6 bases). V was clipped by 5 bases and J by 8 bases, with 18 bases between them. CDR3 length equals 14 residues. The V gene's germline CDR1 is SGHNT and CDR2 YENEEA. The CDR3 is CASSPGGQMEEAFF. The DNA for the CDR3 is TGTGCCAGCAGCCCCGGAGGACAGATGGAAGAAGCTTTCTTT.